The 26 T cell receptor beta chains given below trace back to one sample, sequenced in a study of blood T cell repertoires in COVID-19. Profiling relied on immunoSEQ multiplex PCR, and the TCRdb table lists in-frame clones only, not all of them. The sample has 250,000 to 300,000 clones; roughly 90% are singletons. The sample was peripheral blood. These receptors were taken from a woman under 40 with COVID-19, enrolled during active disease.

This clone has a single count. The rearrangement links TRBV19 to TRBJ2-1; 8 bases agree with TRBD2. CDR1 is LNHDA and CDR2 is SQIVND in the germline V gene (reference sequence). There are 12 residues in the CDR3. Trimming removed 7 bases from V and 9 bases from J; junction bases left unmatched: 5. The CDR3 DNA is TGTGCCAGTACTTACGCGGGGGGTGAGCAGTTCTTC. This encodes CASTYAGGEQFF. The variable domain in full, completed from reference TRBV19 and TRBJ2-1, reads DGGITQSPKYLFRKEGQNVTLSCEQNLNHDAMYWYRQDPGQGLRLIYYSQIVNDFQKGDIAEGYSVSREKKESFPLTVTSAQKNPTAFYLCASTYAGGEQFFGPGTRLTVL.

The rearrangement uses TRBV7-9 and TRBJ2-7; TRBD1 matches at 7 bases. Trimming at V came to 2 bases and at J to 3 bases, leaving 4 bases not matched to a gene. This CDR3 is built from 14 residues. Germline CDR1 is SEHNR and CDR2 is FQNEAQ (reference sequence). The CDR3 sequence is CASSLNRGFYEQYF. CDR3 sequence (DNA): TGTGCCAGCAGCTTAAACAGGGGTTTCTACGAGCAGTACTTC.

This clone was seen a handful of times. Here the CDR3 DNA reads TGTGCCAGCAGCTTTAGCGGGGCATGGGGCGAGCAGTACTTC. The encoded protein is CASSFSGAWGEQYF. The chain joins TRBV11-2 to TRBJ2-7; 8 bases align to TRBD2. V was pared by 3 bases and J by 6 bases, with 7 bases of the junction left unmatched. CDR1 and CDR2 from the germline V gene are SGHAT and FQNNGV. This CDR3 contains 14 residues.

V is TRBV5-1 and J is TRBJ1-6; D unresolved. The CDR3 consists of 18 residues. Between the trimmed V and J ends, which lost 0 bases and 0 bases, there was a span of 13 bases. From germline, CDR1 is SGHRS and CDR2 YFSETQ. CDR3 DNA sequence: TGCGCCAGCAGCTTGGCGTTGGCACCCAGCTCCTATAATTCACCCCTCCACTTT. The encoded protein is CASSLALAPSSYNSPLHF.

The V gene is TRBV6-5, the J gene TRBJ1-1; no definite D call. Germline CDR1 and CDR2: MNHEY and SVGAGI. Deletions cut 6 bases from V and 2 bases from J, with 13 bases between. The CDR3 totals 14 residues. CDR3 coding DNA: TGTGCCAGCAGATGGACGGGAGCAAACACTGAAGCTTTCTTT. Translated: CASRWTGANTEAFF.

The rearrangement joins TRBV27 to TRBJ2-7; maybe TRBD1 (5 bases). V lost 5 bases, J lost 4 bases, and 9 bases lay in between. The length of the CDR3 is 12 residues. Germline CDR1 reads MNHEY; CDR2 reads SMNVEV (reference sequence). The CDR3 reads CASSGTGYEQYF. CDR3 DNA sequence: TGTGCCAGCAGTGGCACAGGTTACGAGCAGTACTTC.

This chain links TRBV5-1 with TRBJ2-5; no definite D call. Per germline, CDR1 SGHRS and CDR2 YFSETQ. CDR3 length: 13 residues. V lost 0 bases and J 5 bases, leaving 8 bases between the germline ends. The CDR3 coding sequence is TGCGCCAGCAGCTTGGTGGGCTTTGAGACCCAGTACTTC. Translated: CASSLVGFETQYF.

V gene TRBV5-4 combines with J gene TRBJ2-2; D is unclear. With 3 bases removed from V and 4 bases from J, the gap between germline ends came to 4 bases. The CDR3 sequence is 12 residues long. The V gene's germline CDR1 is SGHNT and CDR2 YYREEE (reference sequence). The CDR3 region has the DNA TGTGCCAGCAGCTCCGGCACCGGGGAGCTGTTTTTT. This encodes CASSSGTGELFF. Full variable domain (rest looked up from reference TRBV5-4 and TRBJ2-2): ETGVTQSPTHLIKTRGQQVTLRCSSQSGHNTVSWYQQALGQGPQFIFQYYREEENGRGNFPPRFSGLQFPNYSSELNVNALELDDSALYLCASSSGTGELFFGEGSRLTVL.

The chain links TRBV12-3 or TRBV12-4 to TRBJ2-7; D possibly corresponds to TRBD2 (5 bases). CDR3 length equals 12 residues. The V end was cut by 7 bases, the J end by 6 bases, with 13 bases between. The CDR3, as DNA: TGTGCCAGCACCCACGGGAAGGGCGAGCAGTACTTC. Translating it yields CASTHGKGEQYF.

V usage is TRBV7-6 and J usage is TRBJ2-2, with 12 bases lining up with TRBD2. The V gene end was trimmed by 3 bases and the J gene end by 0 bases; junction bases not matched to a gene: 5. This CDR3 has 18 amino acids. CDR1 is SGHVS, CDR2 FNYEAQ, per germline. The CDR3 bases are TGTGCCAGCAGCTTGCTAGCGGGGGGGCCTGCGAACACCGGGGAGCTGTTTTTT. Amino acids: CASSLLAGGPANTGELFF.

The chain carries TRBV27 and TRBJ1-1; D is unclear. The CDR3 runs to 14 residues. Germline loops: CDR1 MNHEY, CDR2 SMNVEV (reference sequence). Trimming removed 3 bases from V and 0 bases from J, with 8 bases in between. The CDR3 protein is CASSFIGVNTEAFF. The CDR3, as DNA: TGTGCCAGCAGTTTTATAGGAGTGAACACTGAAGCTTTCTTT.

The sample holds a few counts of this clone. The rearrangement joins TRBV7-2 to TRBJ1-1, with a tentative D call TRBD1 (5 bases). Trimming removed 5 bases at V and 8 bases at J, with 21 bases between. CDR3 length: 15 amino acids. Germline assignment: CDR1 SGHTA and CDR2 FQGNSA. In nucleotides, the CDR3 is TGTGCCAGCAGCGGCGGAGTGGGGCTATACAGGGAAGCTTTCTTT. Translated, it gives CASSGGVGLYREAFF. The full variable domain, in which reference TRBV7-2 and TRBJ1-1 provide the parts outside the CDR3, is GAGVSQSPSNKVTEKGKDVELRCDPISGHTALYWYRQSLGQGLEFLIYFQGNSAPDKSGLPSDRFSAERTGGSVSTLTIQRTQQEDSAVYLCASSGGVGLYREAFFGQGTRLTVV.

The gene calls are TRBV28 and TRBJ2-6; D is perhaps TRBD1 (5 bases). This CDR3 is 14 amino acids long. V lost 10 bases to trimming and J lost 2 bases, with 12 bases between them. CDR1 MDHEN and CDR2 SYDVKM come from the germline V gene. The CDR3 is CATDSSPGANVLTF. The CDR3 nucleotides read TGTGCCACCGACAGTTCCCCTGGGGCCAACGTCCTGACTTTC.

J is TRBJ2-5 and V is TRBV24-1, with 11 bases identical to TRBD1. J was trimmed by 4 bases and V by 9 bases; bases with no gene match: 9. Germline V gene lookup returns CDR1 KGHDR and CDR2 SFDVKD. The CDR3 has 15 amino acids. CDR3 sequence: CATGVGQGAGETQYF. CDR3 sequence (DNA): TGTGCCACCGGGGTCGGACAGGGGGCCGGAGAGACCCAGTACTTC.

The CDR3 region has the DNA TGCGCCAGCAGCCTTGGTCCGGGACAAGATCAGCCCCAGCATTTT. It translates to CASSLGPGQDQPQHF. The J gene is TRBJ1-5, the V gene TRBV4-1, with a possible D match to TRBD1 (6 bases). The length of the CDR3 is 15 residues. V shed 4 bases and J shed 5 bases, with 15 bases lying between them. The germline V gene encodes CDR1 MGHRA and CDR2 YSYEKL.

This clone was counted a few times. The chain couples TRBV6-6 to TRBJ2-5; the match to TRBD2 covers 7 bases. Germline V CDR1 and CDR2: MNHNY, SVGAGI (reference sequence). With V trimmed by 2 bases and J by 5 bases, 5 bases remained unmatched. This CDR3 comprises 14 residues. CDR3 in amino acids: CASSYGRGGETQYF. In DNA, the CDR3 is TGTGCCAGCAGTTACGGGCGGGGAGGGGAGACCCAGTACTTC.

The V gene is TRBV15, the J gene TRBJ1-2, with 7 nucleotides matching TRBD1. This CDR3 contains 17 residues. Germline CDR1 reads LNHNV; CDR2 reads YYDKDF (reference sequence). With 3 bases clipped from V and 4 bases from J, the junction kept 14 bases outside the gene matches. CDR3: CATSRGRGRGNSYGYTF. The CDR3 DNA reads TGTGCCACCAGCAGGGGCCGGGGCAGGGGGAATTCCTATGGCTACACCTTC. Based on the CDR3 plus reference TRBV15 and TRBJ1-2, the full variable domain is DAMVIQNPRYQVTQFGKPVTLSCSQTLNHNVMYWYQQKSSQAPKLLFHYYDKDFNNEADTPDNFQSRRPNTSFCFLDIRSPGLGDTAMYLCATSRGRGRGNSYGYTFGSGTRLTVV.

The rearrangement uses TRBV18 and TRBJ1-1, with D possibly being TRBD1 (6 bases). From germline, CDR1 is KGHSH and CDR2 LQKENI. The CDR3 extends over 14 amino acids. The V gene lost 8 bases and the J gene lost 5 bases, with 18 bases spanning the gap. Written as DNA, the CDR3 is TGTGCCAGCCCGGGGTGGGGGCGGTATACTGAAGCTTTCTTT. Its protein is CASPGWGRYTEAFF.

V and J are TRBV9 and TRBJ1-5, with 7 bases lining up with TRBD1. The CDR3 is 20 residues long. V lost 3 bases, J lost 4 bases, and 22 bases stayed unmatched. CDR1 and CDR2 (germline): SGDLS, YYNGEE. CDR3 bases: TGTGCCAGCAGCGCAGCGGACTGGGGACAGCAGAAAAGCCGGAATCAGCCCCAGCATTTT. Amino acids: CASSAADWGQQKSRNQPQHF.

This clone occurred once. The V gene is TRBV9, the J gene TRBJ2-1; 12 bases align to TRBD2. Germline-derived CDR1 and CDR2 are SGDLS and YYNGEE. V shed 4 bases, J shed 5 bases, and the junction held 4 bases outside the gene matches. This CDR3 has 15 amino acids. This chain's CDR3 is CASSLRLAGDNEQFF. CDR3 sequence (DNA): TGTGCCAGCAGCTTAAGACTAGCGGGGGACAATGAGCAGTTCTTC.

The rearrangement links TRBV6-1 to TRBJ2-7; D is ambiguous. V lost 0 bases to trimming and J lost 2 bases, with 11 bases between them. The CDR3 contains 15 residues. In germline, CDR1 is MNHNS, CDR2 SASEGT. CDR3 DNA sequence: TGTGCCAGCAGTGAAGCCTCCTATTCTACCTACGAGCAGTACTTC. It codes for CASSEASYSTYEQYF.

The chain is built from TRBV4-2 and TRBJ1-5; 9 bases line up with TRBD1. The CDR3 consists of 14 residues. Germline CDR1 reads LGHNA; CDR2 reads YNFKEQ. The V gene end was trimmed by 1 base and the J gene end by 7 bases; junction bases not matched to a gene: 2. CDR3 coding DNA: TGTGCCAGCAGCCAAGGACAGGGGGAACAGCCCCAGCATTTT. Translated, it gives CASSQGQGEQPQHF.

The chain uses TRBV7-6 and TRBJ2-3, with 10 bases identical to TRBD2. After removal of 4 bases from V and 1 base from J, the junction contained 2 bases not matched to a gene. The CDR3 has 15 amino acids. The germline V gene encodes CDR1 SGHVS and CDR2 FNYEAQ. CDR3 in DNA: TGTGCCAGCAGCTACCTAGCGGGGGGCACAGATACGCAGTATTTT. It is translated as CASSYLAGGTDTQYF.

The chain carries TRBV6-1 and TRBJ2-1, with a tentative D call TRBD1 (5 bases). This CDR3 spans 16 amino acids. CDR1 is MNHNS, CDR2 SASEGT, per germline. With 4 bases removed from V and 1 base from J, the gap between germline ends came to 14 bases. CDR3 DNA: TGTGCCAGCAGTGCATTAGCAGGGTTATCCTACAATGAGCAGTTCTTC. Protein: CASSALAGLSYNEQFF.

This rearrangement joins TRBV19 to TRBJ1-2; 9 positions agree with TRBD1. CDR3 length: 13 amino acids. Losses at the gene ends were 6 bases for V and 7 bases for J; bases not matched to a gene: 6. The V gene's germline CDR1 is LNHDA and CDR2 SQIVND (reference sequence). CDR3: CASSYRGQSGYTF. The CDR3 DNA follows: TGTGCCAGTAGCTACAGGGGGCAGAGTGGCTACACCTTC.

This sequence joins TRBV6-6 and TRBJ1-5, with unresolved D. Germline V CDR1 and CDR2: MNHNY, SVGAGI (reference sequence). CDR3 length: 14 residues. The chain's CDR3 is CAAGWLGDNQPQHF. CDR3 bases: TGTGCTGCGGGGTGGCTTGGCGACAATCAGCCCCAGCATTTT.